This T cell receptor (beta chain) appears in the sequencing data of a study of identical twins. TCRdb itself ran the 5' RACE reads through MiXCR, one entry per CDR3 protein. The data show under 350,000 distinct CDR3 sequences, less than 9.5% seen once. General study findings and limits: It was possible that invariant MAIT and iNKT cells partly confounded the zero-insertion analyses.

This clonotype has a count of ten or more. Its antigen is unidentified. Germline values: CDR1 SGHDT, CDR2 YYEEEE. V lost 4 bases to trimming and J lost 4 bases; unmatched junction nucleotides: 8. This CDR3 has 15 amino acids. This sample also belongs to another study, concerning yellow fever vaccine responses in identical twins.

This TCR was recovered from a woman between 18 and 30 years old in good health. The V call is TRBV5-6, the J call TRBJ1-2, with 9 bases identical to TRBD1. Specimen: CD8+ T cells sorted from blood. The CDR3 DNA reads as TGTGCCAGCAGCGTGACCGGGACAGGGTTCTATGGCTACACCTTC. Protein product: CASSVTGTGFYGYTF.